Below, 5 T cell receptor beta chains from the same sample are listed, as sequenced in a study of T cells in Graves' hyperthyroidism and ophthalmopathy. Amplification yielded TCR beta CDR3 regions, with RNA transcripts as the source. The HTBI primer set served for first-round RT-PCR of the TCR CDR3. TCRdb itself ran the multiplex PCR reads through MiXCR, one entry per CDR3 protein. The data hold 450,000 to 700,000 distinct CDR3 sequences, with approximately 44% observed a single time. Material: peripheral blood or thyroid tissue (not recorded which). The source is an adult woman with Graves' disease, either hyperthyroidism or ophthalmopathy (not recorded which).

This clonotype has at least ten counts. The chain has TRBV5-1 and TRBJ1-6; maybe TRBD1 (5 bases). CDR3 length: 12 residues. From germline, CDR1 is SGHRS and CDR2 YFSETQ. Trimming took off 4 bases at V and 13 bases at J, with 12 bases between the two ends. The CDR3, as DNA: TGCGCCAGCAGCGCGGACGGGGCGCCCCTCCACTTT. It specifies CASSADGAPLHF.

The rearrangement uses TRBV5-5 and TRBJ2-7; D may match TRBD1 or TRBD2 (7 bases each). Trimming stripped 3 bases from V and 5 bases from J, with 21 bases between. Per the germline V gene, CDR1 is SGHKS and CDR2 is YYEKEE (reference sequence). CDR3 length: 16 residues. The CDR3 DNA reads as TGTGCCAGCAGCTCCCTGGGAGGGGGCAACACCAACGAGCAGTACTTC. Protein sequence: CASSSLGGGNTNEQYF.

The chain recombines TRBV2 with TRBJ2-7, with 11 bases fitting TRBD2. The V segment lost 8 bases and the J segment 3 bases; nucleotides outside the gene matches: 9. This CDR3 is built from 15 residues. Germline V gives CDR1 SNHLY, CDR2 FYNNEI. In DNA form, the CDR3 reads TGTGCCAGCGTAGCGGGAGGGCTCGGAGGCTACGAGCAGTACTTC. This codes for CASVAGGLGGYEQYF.

The sample holds many counts of this clonotype. The V call is TRBV7-9, the J call TRBJ2-2, with 9 bases identical to TRBD1. V was clipped by 8 bases and J by 5 bases; unmatched bases: 9. Germline CDR1 and CDR2: SEHNR and FQNEAQ (reference sequence). This CDR3 is built from 15 residues. The DNA of the CDR3 is TGTGCCAGCCGCCAGGGACAGGGTTTTACCGGGGAGCTGTTTTTT. It codes for CASRQGQGFTGELFF.

This clonotype was found a few times. This chain joins TRBV10-3 and TRBJ2-1; the match to TRBD2 covers 7 bases. The germline V gene encodes CDR1 ENHRY and CDR2 SYGVKD. The V segment lost 5 bases and the J segment 8 bases; nucleotides outside the gene matches: 0. The CDR3 is made up of 11 amino acids. In DNA form, the CDR3 reads TGTGCCATCAGTAGCGGGGATGAGCAGTTCTTC. The encoded protein is CAISSGDEQFF.